What follows are 25 T cell receptor beta chains derived from one specimen sequenced in a study of shared clonotypes between healthy human individuals. Measured with immunoSEQ multiplex PCR; TCRdb has only the in-frame clones, and not every one. The data hold about 1.1 million clones, with 75% to 85% observed a single time. The sequencing input was memory CD4+ T cells from PBMCs. Regarding subset: CD45RA-negative fraction. The receptor set was obtained from a man younger than 30 in good health. Some clones in this sample may be carry-over from other donors' samples.

On this clone: The sample holds other DNA sequences that translate to the same CDR3. The chain couples TRBV6-5 to TRBJ2-1, with D uncertain. The CDR3 consists of 13 residues. Germline V gives CDR1 MNHEY, CDR2 SVGAGI. V dropped 0 bases and J dropped 8 bases, with 8 bases sitting between them. CDR3 sequence: CASSYSRRDEQFF. CDR3 bases: TGTGCCAGCAGTTACTCTAGGCGAGATGAGCAGTTCTTC.

V usage is TRBV11-3 and J usage is TRBJ1-1, with unresolved D. From germline, CDR1 is SGHNT and CDR2 YENEEA. Trimming shortened V by 2 bases and J by 1 base, and 5 bases separated the two germline ends. This CDR3 has 13 amino acids. Here the CDR3 DNA reads TGTGCCAGCAGCTTATATCAGAACACTGAAGCTTTCTTT. Protein sequence: CASSLYQNTEAFF.

V and J are TRBV28 and TRBJ1-5; the match to TRBD1 covers 7 bases. CDR3 size: 14 residues. Germline CDR1 is MDHEN and CDR2 is SYDVKM. J gave up 5 bases and V 6 bases, and 7 bases lay outside the gene matches. The CDR3 here is CASRRDSGYQPQHF. The CDR3 region has the DNA TGTGCCAGCAGACGGGACAGCGGGTATCAGCCCCAGCATTTT.

This clone was picked up a small number of times. The V gene is TRBV7-9, the J gene TRBJ1-5; D is unresolved. V was clipped by 1 base and J by 1 base, with 8 bases between them. Per germline, CDR1 SEHNR and CDR2 FQNEAQ (reference sequence). This CDR3 has 15 residues. CDR3 in amino acids: CASSLGQFSNQPQHF. The CDR3 bases are TGTGCCAGCAGCTTAGGGCAGTTCAGCAATCAGCCCCAGCATTTT. Based on the CDR3 plus reference TRBV7-9 and TRBJ1-5, the full variable domain is DTGVSQNPRHKITKRGQNVTFRCDPISEHNRLYWYRQTLGQGPEFLTYFQNEAQLEKSRLLSDRFSAERPKGSFSTLEIQRTEQGDSAMYLCASSLGQFSNQPQHFGDGTRLSIL.

Details on this clone: This sample also contains other DNA sequences that code for the same CDR3. The genes are TRBV7-9 and TRBJ1-2; 8 bases align to TRBD1. V lost 3 bases to trimming and J lost 2 bases; unmatched junction nucleotides: 2. Germline V gene lookup returns CDR1 SEHNR and CDR2 FQNEAQ (reference sequence). The CDR3 extends over 14 amino acids. The CDR3 reads CASSLGQANYGYTF. Here the CDR3 DNA reads TGTGCCAGCAGCTTGGGACAGGCCAACTATGGCTACACCTTC.

This clone was found once. V and J are TRBV6-5 and TRBJ2-2, with unresolved D. Trimming stripped 7 bases from V and 6 bases from J, with 6 bases between. The V gene's germline CDR1 is MNHEY and CDR2 SVGAGI. The CDR3 runs 11 residues. CDR3 residues: CASKPPGELFF. Written as DNA, the CDR3 is TGTGCCAGCAAACCCCCCGGGGAGCTGTTTTTT.

CDR3 coding DNA: TGTGCCAGCATGAGGGGGAATGAAAAACTGTTTTTT. Protein product: CASMRGNEKLFF. V and J are TRBV2 and TRBJ1-4; perhaps TRBD1 as D (6 bases). The V and J ends lost 7 bases and 5 bases respectively, with 8 bases between them. The CDR3 sequence is 12 residues long. Germline V lookup: CDR1 SNHLY, CDR2 FYNNEI. The whole variable domain, filled in from reference TRBV2 and TRBJ1-4, reads EPEVTQTPSHQVTQMGQEVILRCVPISNHLYFYWYRQILGQKVEFLVSFYNNEISEKSEIFDDQFSVERPDGSNFTLKIRSTKLEDSAMYFCASMRGNEKLFFGSGTQLSVL.

This chain connects TRBV2 to TRBJ2-5; a possible D gene is TRBD2 (5 bases). The CDR3 loop spans 13 amino acids. Germline V CDR1 and CDR2: SNHLY, FYNNEI. Between the trimmed V and J ends, which lost 5 bases and 5 bases, there was a span of 12 bases. CDR3 sequence (DNA): TGTGCCAGCAGTAAGGAGAGAGGGGAGACCCAGTACTTC. It specifies CASSKERGETQYF.

This sequence joins TRBV6-1 and TRBJ1-2; perhaps TRBD1 as D (6 bases). The germline gives CDR1 MNHNS, CDR2 SASEGT. Trimming cost V 9 bases and J 6 bases, with 20 bases left between them. The CDR3 consists of 14 residues. DNA of the CDR3: TGTGCCAGTGTTCGGGACACCGTGGAAGATGGCTACACCTTC. This sequence encodes CASVRDTVEDGYTF.

The gene calls are TRBV5-8 and TRBJ2-7, with D possibly matching TRBD1 (6 bases). The CDR3 length is 13 residues. V was pared by 4 bases and J by 3 bases, with 11 bases between. CDR1 SGHTS and CDR2 YDEGEE come from the germline V gene. This CDR3 reads CASSRQVLYEQYF. The CDR3, as DNA: TGTGCCAGCAGCAGACAGGTCCTCTACGAGCAGTACTTC.

The V gene is TRBV5-4, the J gene TRBJ2-6; 7 positions match TRBD1. The length of the CDR3 is 15 residues. The trim removed 6 bases at V and 1 base at J, leaving 4 bases unmatched. CDR1 is SGHNT and CDR2 is YYREEE in the germline V gene (reference sequence). Written as DNA, the CDR3 is TGTGCCAGCAAGACAGGGTCTTCTGGGGCCAACGTCCTGACTTTC. Translating it yields CASKTGSSGANVLTF.

V and J are TRBV29-1 and TRBJ2-7; TRBD1 is a possible D gene (5 bases). CDR1 is SQVTM and CDR2 is ANQGSEA in the germline V gene. The CDR3 runs to 13 residues. Trimming removed 4 bases from V and 2 bases from J, with 12 bases in between. CDR3 sequence (DNA): TGCAGCGTTGCCCGACAGTATCCCTACGAGCAGTACTTC. Translating it yields CSVARQYPYEQYF.

This sequence joins TRBV19 and TRBJ1-3, with 9 bases that match TRBD1. Trimming took 3 bases from V and 4 from J; bases not matched to a gene: 10. Looked up from germline, CDR1 is LNHDA and CDR2 is SQIVND (reference sequence). The CDR3 is 17 residues long. Here the CDR3 DNA reads TGTGCCAGTAGTATCCTCGGGACAGGGACTGGCGGAAACACCATATATTTT. Protein sequence: CASSILGTGTGGNTIYF.

This chain joins TRBV28 and TRBJ1-2; 8 bases fit TRBD1. Germline CDR1 and CDR2: MDHEN and SYDVKM. V lost 2 bases to trimming and J lost 4 bases; unmatched junction nucleotides: 9. CDR3 length equals 16 residues. CDR3 protein: CASSLGRGQEFYGYTF. The CDR3 nucleotides are TGTGCCAGCAGTTTAGGGCGGGGACAGGAGTTCTATGGCTACACCTTC.

The chain combines TRBV5-6 with TRBJ2-2, with D perhaps TRBD2 (6 bases). The germline V gene has CDR1 SGHDT and CDR2 YYEEEE. The CDR3 length is 14 residues. V lost 7 bases and J 0 bases, leaving 10 bases between the germline ends. CDR3 DNA sequence: TGTGCCAGCTCCGGGGGACCGAACACCGGGGAGCTGTTTTTT. Translated: CASSGGPNTGELFF. The full variable domain, with the rest looked up from reference TRBV5-6 and TRBJ2-2, is DAGVTQSPTHLIKTRGQQVTLRCSPKSGHDTVSWYQQALGQGPQFIFQYYEEEERQRGNFPDRFSGHQFPNYSSELNVNALLLGDSALYLCASSGGPNTGELFFGEGSRLTVL.

This clone came up a few times. The CDR3: CASRTAGYTEAFF. DNA for the CDR3: TGTGCCAGTAGAACCGCAGGGTACACTGAAGCTTTCTTT. This chain uses TRBV19 with TRBJ1-1; D might be TRBD1 (5 bases). Germline V gives CDR1 LNHDA, CDR2 SQIVND (reference sequence). The germline V and J ends were trimmed by 6 bases and 3 bases, with 11 bases remaining between them. The CDR3 is 13 amino acids.

This clone has a handful of counts. The J gene is TRBJ1-1, the V gene TRBV28; D is possibly TRBD1 (6 bases). With 6 bases removed from V and 2 bases from J, the gap between germline ends came to 16 bases. Germline V gene sequence: CDR1 MDHEN, CDR2 SYDVKM. The CDR3 runs to 15 residues. CDR3 sequence reads: CASSPSRGINTEAFF. Here the CDR3 DNA reads TGTGCCAGCAGCCCTAGCAGGGGCATCAACACTGAAGCTTTCTTT.

V gene TRBV2 combines with J gene TRBJ1-3; D remains ambiguous. The length of the CDR3 is 14 residues. CDR1 is SNHLY and CDR2 is FYNNEI in the germline V gene. Trimming cost V 6 bases and J 0 bases, with 9 bases left between them. The CDR3 is CASRTAVSGNTIYF. CDR3 DNA: TGTGCCAGCAGGACGGCGGTCTCTGGAAACACCATATATTTT.

The chain is built from TRBV5-1 and TRBJ2-1; 11 bases match TRBD2. The V gene's germline CDR1 is SGHRS and CDR2 YFSETQ. The CDR3 is 15 amino acids. The V segment lost 0 bases and the J segment 14 bases; nucleotides outside the gene matches: 10. The CDR3 sequence is CASSLVGTSGNREFF. The CDR3 coding sequence is TGCGCCAGCAGCTTGGTTGGGACTAGCGGCAATCGGGAGTTCTTC.

This clone was counted once. The chain links TRBV19 to TRBJ2-2, with 8 bases that match TRBD2. Trimming cost V 4 bases and J 7 bases; bases outside gene matches: 11. Germline assignment: CDR1 LNHDA and CDR2 SQIVND (reference sequence). The CDR3 loop spans 16 amino acids. The CDR3 region is CASSTFREGRRGELFF. The CDR3 nucleotides are TGTGCCAGTAGTACATTCCGGGAGGGCCGTCGCGGGGAGCTGTTTTTT.

This chain uses TRBV18 with TRBJ2-1, with 16 bases that match TRBD2. CDR1 KGHSH and CDR2 LQKENI come from the germline V gene. The trim removed 5 bases at V and 3 bases at J, leaving 10 bases unmatched. This CDR3 is 19 amino acids long. The CDR3, as DNA: TGTGCCAGCTCATCAGTGGGACTAGCGGGAGGGACCGTCTACAATGAGCAGTTCTTC. Its translation: CASSSVGLAGGTVYNEQFF.

This clone was recorded at least ten times. Other DNA variants within this sample encode the same CDR3. The gene calls are TRBV18 and TRBJ2-3; 11 nucleotides align to TRBD1. In germline, CDR1 is KGHSH, CDR2 LQKENI. The CDR3 loop spans 14 amino acids. After removal of 3 bases from V and 4 bases from J, the junction contained 0 bases not matched to a gene. In DNA form, the CDR3 reads TGTGCCAGCTCACCGGGACAGGGGGCAGATACGCAGTATTTT. Translation gives CASSPGQGADTQYF.

In this sample, this clone turned up a few times. This may arise from a read error, as a much more abundant clone is one base away. This chain's CDR3 is CASSATSGSTDTQYF. The CDR3, as DNA: TGTGCCAGCAGCGCGACTAGCGGGAGCACAGATACGCAGTATTTT. V and J are TRBV6-4 and TRBJ2-3; 10 nucleotides agree with TRBD2. Trimming cost V 6 bases and J 0 bases; bases outside gene matches: 3. Per the germline V gene, CDR1 is MRHNA and CDR2 is SNTAGT. This CDR3 has 15 residues.

The gene calls are TRBV27 and TRBJ2-7, with D hard to call. Per the germline V gene, CDR1 is MNHEY and CDR2 is SMNVEV (reference sequence). The CDR3 contains 14 residues. Trimming took 8 bases from V and 0 from J, leaving 14 bases between them. CDR3 sequence reads: CASGSPSYSYEQYF. In DNA, the CDR3 is TGTGCCAGCGGCTCCCCCAGCTACTCCTACGAGCAGTACTTC.

Many counts were recorded for this clone. This rearrangement joins TRBV7-2 to TRBJ2-3; 7 nucleotides line up with TRBD2. The germline gives CDR1 SGHTA, CDR2 FQGNSA. Trimming removed 1 base from V and 0 bases from J; junction bases left unmatched: 4. The CDR3 totals 16 residues. In nucleotides, the CDR3 is TGTGCCAGCAGCTTAGAGCGGGGAATTAGCACAGATACGCAGTATTTT. Protein product: CASSLERGISTDTQYF.